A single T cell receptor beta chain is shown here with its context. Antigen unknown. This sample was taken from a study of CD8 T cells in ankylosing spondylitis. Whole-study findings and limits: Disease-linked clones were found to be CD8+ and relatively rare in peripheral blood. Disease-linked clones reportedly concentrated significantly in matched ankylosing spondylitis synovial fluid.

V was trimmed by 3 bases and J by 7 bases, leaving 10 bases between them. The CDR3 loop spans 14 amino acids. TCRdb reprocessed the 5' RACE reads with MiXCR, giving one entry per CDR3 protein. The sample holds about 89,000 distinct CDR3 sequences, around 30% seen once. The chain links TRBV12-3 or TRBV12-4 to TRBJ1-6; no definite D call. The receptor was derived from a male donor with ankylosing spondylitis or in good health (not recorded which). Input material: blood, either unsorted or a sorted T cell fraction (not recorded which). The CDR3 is CASSLQLTNSPLHF. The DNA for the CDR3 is TGTGCCAGCAGTTTGCAACTCACCAATTCACCCCTCCACTTT.